The clone carrying this TCR beta chain turned up a few times. What it binds is unknown. Possible read error: a much larger clone is one base away. This CDR3 is built from 15 residues. Trimming cost V 0 bases and J 0 bases; bases outside gene matches: 2. CDR1 and CDR2 from the germline V gene are SGDLS and YYNGEE. For repertoire sequencing, the TCR beta CDR3 regions were amplified from RNA transcripts. Following a first-round RT-PCR that used HTBI primers, a second-round multiplex PCR was carried out. One entry per CDR3 protein, called by TCRdb with MiXCR from the multiplex PCR reads. The sample lists about 600,000 distinct CDR3 sequences; about 40% were seen once. Hyperthyroidism in these 18- to 65-year-old patients was newly diagnosed, lasting under 2 months. This record belongs to a study of Graves' ophthalmopathy and Graves' hyperthyroidism. Study background: Where ophthalmopathy was absent within 18 months of follow-up, hyperthyroidism was stable.

Study results and caveats: Sensitivity of about 90% and specificity of around 80% were achieved when a 13-signature model separated ophthalmopathy from stable hyperthyroidism. Most thyroid-expanded clonotypes exceeding 0.001 frequency were also found in blood.

Sequences were obtained from peripheral blood or thyroid tissue (not recorded which). The TCR comes from an adult man with Graves' hyperthyroidism. V usage is TRBV9 and J usage is TRBJ1-1, with 7 bases aligning to TRBD1. CDR3 bases: TGTGCCAGCAGCGTAGCTACAGGGGTGAACACTGAAGCTTTCTTT. Amino acid sequence: CASSVATGVNTEAFF.